This TCR beta chain was recorded in a study of cytomegalovirus exposure and HLA in healthy donors. Study information: HLA-typed donors were the source of about 85 million unique TCRs held in an early data release.

It was with 60 Vbeta and 13 Jbeta primers that the PCR ran. Assay used: immunoSEQ multiplex PCR; TCRdb lists only in-frame clones, some missing. The data contain roughly 170,000 clones, about 80% of them singletons. To note about this clone: This sample also contains other DNA sequences that code for the same CDR3.

CDR3 length: 17 amino acids. J lost 5 bases, V lost 3 bases, and 13 bases had no gene match. Germline lookup yields CDR1 SNHLY and CDR2 FYNNEI. The chain couples TRBV2 to TRBJ1-5; 7 bases are shared with TRBD1. This clonotype originated in a woman between 25 and 40 years old in good health and CMV-seronegative. The specimen sequenced was PBMCs. This CDR3 reads CASSEVLGRGVDQPQHF. CDR3 DNA sequence: TGTGCCAGCAGTGAGGTCCTCGGCAGGGGGGTGGATCAGCCCCAGCATTTT.